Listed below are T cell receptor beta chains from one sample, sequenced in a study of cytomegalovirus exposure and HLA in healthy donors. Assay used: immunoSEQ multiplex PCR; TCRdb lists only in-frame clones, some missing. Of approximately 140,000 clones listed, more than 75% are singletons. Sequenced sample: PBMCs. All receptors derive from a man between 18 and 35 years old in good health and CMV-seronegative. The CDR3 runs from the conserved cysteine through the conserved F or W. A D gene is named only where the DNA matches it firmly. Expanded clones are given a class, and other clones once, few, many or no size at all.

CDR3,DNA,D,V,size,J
CATSRVGTGLSNQPQHF,TGTGCCACCAGCAGAGTTGGGACAGGACTTAGCAATCAGCCCCAGCATTTT,TRBD1,TRBV15,-,TRBJ1-5
CASKQAGIRQPQHF,TGTGCCAGCAAACAGGCGGGAATAAGGCAGCCCCAGCATTTT,-,TRBV7-2,-,TRBJ1-5
CASSLIRQEAFF,TGTGCCAGCAGTTTAATCAGGCAGGAAGCTTTCTTT,-,TRBV28,-,TRBJ1-1
CASSVTPEGAIKNIQYF,TGTGCCAGCAGCGTAACCCCGGAGGGGGCGATCAAAAACATTCAGTACTTC,-,TRBV9,once,TRBJ2-4
CASSHDRSYGYTF,TGTGCCAGCAGTCACGACAGGTCCTATGGCTACACCTTC,-,TRBV4-2,-,TRBJ1-2
CAIGSPGQGNTEAFF,TGTGCCATCGGAAGTCCGGGACAGGGTAACACTGAAGCTTTCTTT,TRBD1,TRBV10-3,-,TRBJ1-1
CASSQGGAYNEQFF,TGTGCCAGCAGTCAAGGGGGGGCCTACAATGAGCAGTTCTTC,-,TRBV14,-,TRBJ2-1
CASSLVDGGTEAFF,TGTGCCAGCAGCTTAGTCGACGGGGGGACTGAAGCTTTCTTT,-,TRBV11-2,once,TRBJ1-1
CASSEYSRGTNYGYTF,TGTGCCAGCAGTGAATATAGTAGGGGAACAAACTATGGCTACACCTTC,-,TRBV25-1,once,TRBJ1-2
CASSFRDISGELFF,TGTGCCAGCAGCTTCCGGGACATCTCAGGGGAGCTGTTTTTT,-,TRBV7-3,-,TRBJ2-2
CASSPRVGRGPQHF,TGTGCCAGCTCACCACGGGTGGGAAGGGGGCCCCAGCATTTT,-,TRBV18,-,TRBJ1-5
CASDSDMNTEAFF,TGTGCCAGCGACAGCGACATGAACACTGAAGCTTTCTTT,-,TRBV19,-,TRBJ1-1
CATSSRAQRDEQYF,TGTGCCACCAGCAGCCGGGCCCAGAGGGACGAGCAGTACTTC,-,TRBV15,-,TRBJ2-7
CASSPDVTVEAFF,TGTGCCAGCTCACCCGATGTCACAGTTGAAGCTTTCTTT,-,TRBV18,-,TRBJ1-1
CASPLLRDTKRSYYEQYF,TGCGCCAGCCCCCTTCTCCGGGACACCAAAAGGAGTTACTACGAGCAGTACTTC,-,TRBV10-1,-,TRBJ2-7
CASSKVWREVYYNEQFF,TGTGCCAGCAGCAAGGTATGGCGGGAGGTTTACTACAATGAGCAGTTCTTC,-,TRBV21-1,few,TRBJ2-1
CASSLGQGIRGTEAFF,TGCGCCAGCAGCTTGGGACAGGGGATTCGGGGCACTGAAGCTTTCTTT,TRBD1,TRBV5-1,once,TRBJ1-1
CASTRGAYNEQFF,TGTGCCAGCACCAGGGGGGCTTACAATGAGCAGTTCTTC,-,TRBV7-9,-,TRBJ2-1
CASSRPAGQGPTNEQFF,TGTGCCAGCAGCCGCCCTGCGGGACAGGGGCCTACCAATGAGCAGTTCTTC,TRBD1,TRBV14,-,TRBJ2-1
CASSAHYSGRAVNEQFF,TGTGCCAGCAGCGCTCACTATAGCGGGAGGGCTGTGAATGAGCAGTTCTTC,TRBD2,TRBV9,-,TRBJ2-1
CASSLTTGTNEKLFF,TGTGCCAGCTCGTTGACGACAGGGACTAATGAAAAACTGTTTTTT,TRBD1,TRBV6-5,-,TRBJ1-4
CSARDEGPQHF,TGCAGTGCTAGAGATGAGGGGCCCCAGCATTTT,-,TRBV20-1,-,TRBJ1-5
CASSHNGGIYEQYF,TGCGCCAGCAGCCACAATGGCGGGATCTACGAGCAGTACTTC,-,TRBV4-1,-,TRBJ2-7
CASSRRIQTGTGGRGQYF,TGTGCCAGCAGTCGTAGAATACAGACCGGGACAGGGGGCAGGGGGCAGTACTTC,TRBD1,TRBV27,-,TRBJ2-7
CASSVVAGRDYGYTF,TGTGCCAGCAGCGTAGTAGCCGGGAGGGACTATGGCTACACCTTC,-,TRBV9,-,TRBJ1-2
CASSRTSATNEQFF,TGTGCCAGCTCCCGGACTAGCGCGACGAATGAGCAGTTCTTC,TRBD2,TRBV6-1,-,TRBJ2-1
CASSQDTYEQYF,TGCGCCAGCAGCCAAGACACCTACGAGCAGTACTTC,-,TRBV4-1,-,TRBJ2-7
CASSKPGQGAYGYTF,TGTGCCAGCAGTAAGCCGGGACAGGGAGCCTATGGCTACACCTTC,TRBD1,TRBV6-5,once,TRBJ1-2
CASSEQGLYEQYF,TGTGCCAGCAGCGAACAGGGTCTCTACGAGCAGTACTTC,-,TRBV7-9,-,TRBJ2-7